This TCR beta chain was sequenced in a study of blood T cell repertoires in COVID-19. In the authors' methods: Nucleated cell number was recorded as an estimate derived from reference gene primer amplification. TCRdb keeps only in-frame clones here, not all; method: immunoSEQ multiplex PCR. The V and J calls and clone size are taken from that table; D and trimming were inferred from the DNA. This sample has about 480,000 clones, with roughly 88% found just once. Study members were between roughly 18 and 100 years old and lived in 25 or so US regions. Two negative PCRs, clearance, or symptom resolution characterized the recovered Cohort 3 donors. The J segment lost 3 bases and the V segment lost 1 base, leaving 7 bases of the junction unmatched. The CDR3 length is 16 residues. CDR1 is SGHAT, CDR2 FQNNGV, per germline.

The receptor comes from a woman in her forties who had recovered from COVID-19. The chain links TRBV11-2 to TRBJ2-7; 9 nucleotides line up with TRBD1. The specimen sequenced was PBMCs or T cells enriched from blood (not recorded which). The CDR3 DNA reads as TGTGCCAGCAGCTTAGGTCAACAGGGGGCCGGCTACGAGCAGTACTTC. The encoded protein is CASSLGQQGAGYEQYF.